This T cell receptor beta chain appears in the sequencing data of a study of cytomegalovirus exposure and HLA in healthy donors. Whole-study context: Approximately 80 million unique TCRs, all from HLA-typed donors, were included in an early release of the data. 81% of 350 to 400 genotyped donors fell in the Caucasian-associated ancestry cluster.

As to this clone: The antigen is undetermined.

The PCR had 60 Vbeta and 13 Jbeta primers. Data came from immunoSEQ multiplex PCR; TCRdb stores just in-frame clones and leaves some out. The data hold approximately 160,000 clones, with around 80% observed a single time. The length of the CDR3 is 18 residues. CDR1 is SNHLY and CDR2 is FYNNEI in the germline V gene. V was pared by 4 bases and J by 3 bases, with 10 bases of the junction left unmatched. Overall study results and limits: Earlier analysis yielded a pattern in which most TCR beta V segments were productive about 87% or about 30% of the time.

The chain employs TRBV2 and TRBJ2-2; 11 bases agree with TRBD1. The source is a man aged 25 to 40 in good health and CMV-seropositive. Sequenced input: PBMCs. The CDR3 loop reads CASSARDRGSTDTGELFF. In DNA form, the CDR3 reads TGTGCCAGCAGTGCCCGGGACAGGGGGTCGACGGACACCGGGGAGCTGTTTTTT.